The clone carrying this T cell receptor beta chain was seen just once. Its specificity is not known. The V gene's germline CDR1 is KGHSH and CDR2 LQKENI. CDR3 length equals 16 residues. The ends were cut back, 6 bases at V and 6 bases at J, with 24 bases in the middle. This sample is drawn from a study of CD8 T cells in Susac syndrome. Study outcomes and limitations: Peak Susac CD8+ clonal expansion occurred in TEMRA cells and active patients.

With random hexamers, reverse transcription was performed on 0.5 to 1 ug of RNA. TCRdb re-analysed the immunoSEQ multiplex PCR reads in MiXCR, keeping a single row per CDR3 protein. Among around 100,000 distinct CDR3 sequences listed, 95% were seen once. Sequencing of TCR beta covered CD8+ and CD4+ T cells obtained from blood. As judged by recently defined diagnostic criteria, patients with Susac syndrome had definite or probable disease. The V call is TRBV18, the J call TRBJ2-7; D may be TRBD1 or TRBD2 (5 bases each). The sequence was obtained from a human donor with Susac syndrome. Sequencing input: CD8+ T cells from PBMCs. The CDR3 here is CASSPTGPQGTGEQYF. The CDR3 DNA is TGTGCCAGCTCCCCCACGGGGCCCCAGGGAACGGGCGAGCAGTACTTC.